Here is one TCR beta chain with its context. The target antigen is unknown. This specimen comes from a study of OX40 agonist ivuxolimab in advanced cancers. Study-wide background: A diagnosis of hepatocellular carcinoma, melanoma, renal cell or head and neck cancer was present in dose-escalation patients. Whole-study results and caveats: On average, CD8+ T cells had more expanded clones than CD4+.

A history of autoimmune disease or systemic immunosuppression excluded patients. Trimming cost V 0 bases and J 3 bases, with 17 bases left between them. Germline-derived CDR1 and CDR2 are SGHVS and FNYEAQ. The CDR3 extends over 17 amino acids. TCRdb keeps only in-frame clones here, not all; method: immunoSEQ multiplex PCR. The profile covers roughly 75,000 clones, with 80% to 90% appearing a single time and roughly 6% taken by the ten largest. The sequence was collected from an adult with an advanced solid tumor such as melanoma, head and neck, liver or kidney cancer. This chain links TRBV7-6 with TRBJ1-1; D is perhaps TRBD1 (5 bases). The starting material was CD4+ or CD8+ T cells sorted from blood, obtained in a trial of the OX40 agonist ivuxolimab. This CDR3 reads CASSLAWVGAGDTEAFF. DNA of the CDR3: TGTGCCAGCAGCTTAGCGTGGGTCGGGGCTGGCGACACTGAAGCTTTCTTT.